This T cell receptor beta chain is from a study of T cell responses to AZD1222 COVID-19 vaccine. About the research overall: Second doses were pooled across both intervals (about 4 or about 12 weeks).

J lost 8 bases, V lost 4 bases, and 23 bases had no gene match. This CDR3 comprises 21 residues. Germline V lookup: CDR1 SGDLS, CDR2 YYNGEE. As to this clone: Its antigen is not known.

Profiled with immunoSEQ multiplex PCR; TCRdb holds only in-frame clones, not every one. The repertoire consists of 150,000 to 200,000 clones, with roughly 93% occurring once and the leading ten covering roughly 9.8%. Study-wide results and caveats: It should be noted that donors were predominantly white British and more often female, and clonal diversity was possibly underestimated. Among those given AZD1222, only five or six were seropositive at baseline. Spike was spanned by vaccine-associated CD4 TCRs, which were dominant at 160-218 and 743-854.

This sample comprised peripheral blood, obtained on day 0 of AZD1222 vaccination. The chain recombines TRBV9 with TRBJ2-1; 14 bases align to TRBD2. The receptor comes from an adult in good health. DNA for the CDR3: TGTGCCAGCAGCTTTGCGGGCCCTACAGGGACTAGCGGGAGACAGGGGGATGAGCAGTTCTTC. As protein: CASSFAGPTGTSGRQGDEQFF.